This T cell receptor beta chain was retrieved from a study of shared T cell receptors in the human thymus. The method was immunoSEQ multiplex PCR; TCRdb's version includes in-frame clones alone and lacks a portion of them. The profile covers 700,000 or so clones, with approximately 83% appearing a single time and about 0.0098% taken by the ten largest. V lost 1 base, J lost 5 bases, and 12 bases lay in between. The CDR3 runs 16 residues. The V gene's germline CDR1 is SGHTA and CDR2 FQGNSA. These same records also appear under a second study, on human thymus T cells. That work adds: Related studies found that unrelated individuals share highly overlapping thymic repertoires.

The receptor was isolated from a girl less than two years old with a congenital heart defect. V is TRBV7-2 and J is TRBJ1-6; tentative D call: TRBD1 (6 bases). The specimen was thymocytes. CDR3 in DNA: TGTGCCAGCAGCTTAGAACAGGGTAGTGATAATTCACCCCTCCACTTT. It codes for CASSLEQGSDNSPLHF.